Listed below are T cell receptor beta chains from one sample, sequenced in a study of shared clonotypes between healthy human individuals. The data were produced by immunoSEQ multiplex PCR, yet TCRdb's version contains in-frame clones alone and is incomplete. Seen here are over a million clones, more than 60% observed once, and the top ten hold approximately 1.5%. Sequenced material: memory CD4+ T cells sorted from blood. The receptor set was obtained from a man between 18 and 35 years old in good health. The CDR3 runs from the conserved cysteine through the conserved F or W.

CDR3 length,V gene,J gene,CDR3 protein
11,TRBV6-5,TRBJ2-3,CASRRTDTQYF
12,TRBV2,TRBJ2-1,CASRVPYNEQFF
13,TRBV27,TRBJ1-2,CASSPVGNYGYTF
15,TRBV7-9,TRBJ1-3,CASIGGTPSGNTIYF
14,TRBV7-2,TRBJ2-5,CASSFSGRGETQYF
17,TRBV7-9,TRBJ1-3,CASSLAFWDSSGNTIYF
12,TRBV19,TRBJ1-5,CASSGQSQPQHF
12,TRBV10-3,TRBJ2-2,CAISMDRLGLFF
14,TRBV5-1,TRBJ2-1,CASSSWTGNNEQFF
15,TRBV7-2,TRBJ2-3,CASSQSGDLTDTQYF
18,TRBV6-1,TRBJ1-1,CASSVEPGQLPGHTEAFF
14,TRBV11-2,TRBJ1-5,CASSYGQGYQPQHF
15,TRBV28,TRBJ2-7,CASRSQMAGKYEQYF
15,TRBV19,TRBJ2-2,CASWDRGGNTGELFF
15,TRBV7-2,TRBJ1-2,CASSLRDIRIYGYTF
13,TRBV29-1,TRBJ2-5,CSVVIGAEETQYF
17,TRBV7-9,TRBJ1-6,CASSLAGGGFHNSPLHF
12,TRBV5-1,TRBJ2-7,CASSLPGNEQYF
13,TRBV6-5,TRBJ1-2,CASSLKDRSRYTF
13,TRBV5-6,TRBJ1-3,CASSRSSGNTIYF
14,TRBV5-6,TRBJ1-5,CASSLGQANQPQHF
16,TRBV5-1,TRBJ2-3,CASSSIAGAGGYTQYF
16,TRBV7-2,TRBJ2-3,CASSLGLAGASDTQYF
14,TRBV18,TRBJ2-7,CASSSGAGFYEQYF
16,TRBV11-1,TRBJ2-6,CASTVIGVPGANVLTF
14,TRBV6-1,TRBJ1-3,CASRTGPGGNTIYF
16,TRBV11-2,TRBJ2-3,CASSLGASGGSVTQYF
13,TRBV7-9,TRBJ1-4,CASSRGTDEKLFF
13,TRBV18,TRBJ1-2,CASSPGQSYGYTF
14,TRBV7-2,TRBJ1-5,CASSARAGNQPQHF
14,TRBV5-1,TRBJ1-5,CASSVDGRNQPQHF
13,TRBV19,TRBJ2-5,CASSIRAYETQYF
13,TRBV29-1,TRBJ1-6,CSATTEKNSPLHF
16,TRBV13,TRBJ1-2,CASSSRDRGLNYGYTF
15,TRBV28,TRBJ1-6,CASSPSRGTNSPLHF
14,TRBV30,TRBJ2-7,CACYPRGAVNKQYF
17,TRBV27,TRBJ1-5,CASSERTGANSNQPQHF
11,TRBV4-2,TRBJ1-6,CASRHREPLHF
23,TRBV2,TRBJ2-5,CASSGRKLWSGTSGRARGETQYF
15,TRBV18,TRBJ1-1,CASSPPAQLNTEAFF
11,TRBV7-2,-,CASSSLYEQYF
11,TRBV20-1,TRBJ2-1,CSAPFWDEQFF
14,TRBV7-1,TRBJ1-6,CASSLNAGGRPLHF
14,TRBV5-1,TRBJ2-1,CASSTGTGVPEQFF
15,TRBV28,TRBJ2-5,CASSPNRGGQETQYF
14,TRBV6-4,TRBJ2-3,CASSAGGVTDTQYF
13,TRBV9,TRBJ1-3,CASSADQRNTIYF
16,TRBV27,TRBJ1-5,CASSSAGGISNQPQHF
16,TRBV4-1,TRBJ2-7,CASSQVSGGASYEQYF
15,TRBV6-5,TRBJ2-3,CASSPRDTYTDTQYF
14,TRBV11-1,TRBJ1-1,CASSFGGSVTEAFF
16,TRBV10-1,TRBJ2-2,CASSESSSGSVGELFF
14,TRBV6-1,TRBJ2-2,CASSEGGGTGELFF
18,TRBV21-1,TRBJ2-2,CASMATQITRLDTGELFF
17,TRBV5-1,TRBJ2-5,CASSLVEAASLGETQYF
14,TRBV2,TRBJ2-1,CASTRDRSYNEQFF
19,TRBV19,TRBJ1-4,CASSSIWGGLGTTNEKLFF
14,TRBV10-3,TRBJ2-7,CAITQASGTYEQYF
12,TRBV13,TRBJ1-2,CASSFSFYGYTF
14,TRBV30,TRBJ1-1,CAWSPGRKNTEAFF